Reported below is one T cell receptor (beta chain). The data are from a study of T cell changes during pregnancy in multiple sclerosis. This CDR3 spans 15 amino acids. The ends lost 2 bases at V and 6 bases at J; junction bases unmatched: 6. From germline, CDR1 is MNHNS and CDR2 SASEGT. Method: immunoSEQ multiplex PCR; TCRdb's copy keeps in-frame clones and lacks some. The sample consists of over 50,000 clones, 75% to 90% of them appearing once. The sequence came from a female donor in good health, enrolled as a control in a pregnancy study. Sequencing used peripheral blood, obtained in the first trimester of pregnancy. The chain is built from TRBV6-1 and TRBJ1-5, with 8 bases aligning to TRBD1. In nucleotides, the CDR3 is TGTGCCAGCAGTGAATTGGACAGGGTGGGTCAGCCCCAGCATTTT. Its protein product is CASSELDRVGQPQHF.